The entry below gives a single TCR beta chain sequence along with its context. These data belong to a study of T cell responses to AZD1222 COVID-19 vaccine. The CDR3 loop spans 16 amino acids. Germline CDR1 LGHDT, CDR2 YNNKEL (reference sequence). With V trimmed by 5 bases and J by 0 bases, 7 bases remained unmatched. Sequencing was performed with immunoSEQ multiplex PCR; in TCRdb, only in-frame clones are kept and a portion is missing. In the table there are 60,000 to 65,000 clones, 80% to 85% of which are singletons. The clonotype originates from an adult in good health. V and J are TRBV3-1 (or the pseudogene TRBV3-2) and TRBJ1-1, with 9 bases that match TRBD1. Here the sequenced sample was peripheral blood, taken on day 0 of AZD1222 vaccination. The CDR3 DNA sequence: TGTGCCAGCAGCGAACCGGGACAGGGTATGAACACTGAAGCTTTCTTT. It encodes CASSEPGQGMNTEAFF.